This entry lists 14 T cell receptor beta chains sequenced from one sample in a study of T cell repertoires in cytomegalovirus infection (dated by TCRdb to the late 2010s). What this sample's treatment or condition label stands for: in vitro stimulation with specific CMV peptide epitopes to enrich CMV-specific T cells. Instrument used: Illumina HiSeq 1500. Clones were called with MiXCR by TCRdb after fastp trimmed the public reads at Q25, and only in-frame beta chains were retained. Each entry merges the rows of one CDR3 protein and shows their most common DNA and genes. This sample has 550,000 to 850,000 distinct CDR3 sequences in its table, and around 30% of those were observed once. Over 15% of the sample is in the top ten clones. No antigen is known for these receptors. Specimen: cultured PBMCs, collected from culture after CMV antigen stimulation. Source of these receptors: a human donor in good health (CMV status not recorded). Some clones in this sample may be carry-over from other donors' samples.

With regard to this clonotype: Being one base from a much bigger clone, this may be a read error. The chain's CDR3 is CANSYSGTGGLTYNSPLHF. In DNA, the CDR3 is TGTGCCAACAGTTACTCAGGGACAGGGGGCCTCACCTATAATTCACCCCTCCACTTT. The rearrangement joins TRBV6-5 to TRBJ1-6, with 12 bases that match TRBD1. The CDR3 is made up of 19 amino acids. In germline, CDR1 is MNHEY, CDR2 SVGAGI.

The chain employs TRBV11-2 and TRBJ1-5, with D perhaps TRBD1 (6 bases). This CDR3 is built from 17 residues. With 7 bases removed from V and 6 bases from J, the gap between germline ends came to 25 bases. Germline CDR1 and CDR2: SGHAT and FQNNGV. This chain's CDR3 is CASNLRAWGPPCQPQHF. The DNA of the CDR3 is TGTGCCAGCAACCTTCGGGCCTGGGGGCCGCCCTGTCAGCCCCAGCATTTT.

The CDR3 sequence is CASSTRQKQYQPQHF. As DNA, the CDR3 is TGTGCCAGTAGTACGCGACAGAAACAGTATCAGCCCCAGCATTTT. V and J are TRBV19 and TRBJ1-5; possible D gene TRBD1, 5 bases. The length of the CDR3 is 15 residues. The germline V gene has CDR1 LNHDA and CDR2 SQIVND (reference sequence). The V and J ends lost 4 bases and 5 bases respectively, with 15 bases between them.

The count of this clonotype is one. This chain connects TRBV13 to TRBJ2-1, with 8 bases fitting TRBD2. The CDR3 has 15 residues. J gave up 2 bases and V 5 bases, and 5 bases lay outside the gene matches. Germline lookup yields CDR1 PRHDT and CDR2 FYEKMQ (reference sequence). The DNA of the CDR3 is TGTGCCAGCAGCCCTGAACTAGCGGCCTACAATGAGCAGTTCTTC. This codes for CASSPELAAYNEQFF.

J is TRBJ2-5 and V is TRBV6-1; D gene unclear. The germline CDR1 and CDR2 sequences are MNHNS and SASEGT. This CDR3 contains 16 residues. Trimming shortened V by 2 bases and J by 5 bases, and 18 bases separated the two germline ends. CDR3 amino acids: CASSEPKTFLAETQYF. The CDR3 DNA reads TGTGCCAGCAGTGAACCAAAGACTTTCCTGGCTGAGACCCAGTACTTC.

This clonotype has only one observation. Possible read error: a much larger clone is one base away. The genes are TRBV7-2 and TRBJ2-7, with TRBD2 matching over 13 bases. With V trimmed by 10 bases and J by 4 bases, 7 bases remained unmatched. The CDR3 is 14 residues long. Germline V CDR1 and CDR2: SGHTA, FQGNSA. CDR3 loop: CANRRTSGSYEQYF. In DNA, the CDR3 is TGTGCCAACAGGCGGACTAGCGGGAGTTACGAGCAGTACTTC.

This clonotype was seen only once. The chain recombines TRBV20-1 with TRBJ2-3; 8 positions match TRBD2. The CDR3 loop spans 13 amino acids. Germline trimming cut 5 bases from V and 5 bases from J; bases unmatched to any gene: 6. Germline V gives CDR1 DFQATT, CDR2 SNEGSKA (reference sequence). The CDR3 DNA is TGCAGTGCTGTCGACGGGAGGGGAGATACGCAGTATTTT. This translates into CSAVDGRGDTQYF.

CDR3 nucleotides: TGTGCCAGCAGCGAAACCGGGACAGGGGACGCCGAGCAGTACTTC. Its protein product is CASSETGTGDAEQYF. The V and J genes are TRBV28 and TRBJ2-7, with 10 bases identical to TRBD1. This CDR3 spans 15 amino acids. The trim removed 6 bases at V and 6 bases at J, leaving 11 bases unmatched. Germline V gene lookup returns CDR1 MDHEN and CDR2 SYDVKM.

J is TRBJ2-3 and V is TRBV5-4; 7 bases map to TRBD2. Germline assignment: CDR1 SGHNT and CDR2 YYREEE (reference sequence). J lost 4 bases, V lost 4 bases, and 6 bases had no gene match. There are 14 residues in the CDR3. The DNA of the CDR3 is TGTGCCAGCAGCCGGGACTATTCTTCAGATACGCAGTATTTT. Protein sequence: CASSRDYSSDTQYF.

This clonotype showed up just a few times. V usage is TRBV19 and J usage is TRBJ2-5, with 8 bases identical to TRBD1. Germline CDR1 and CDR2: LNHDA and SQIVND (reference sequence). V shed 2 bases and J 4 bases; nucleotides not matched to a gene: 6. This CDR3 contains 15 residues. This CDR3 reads CASSISTGARETQYF. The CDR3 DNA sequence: TGTGCCAGTAGTATATCGACAGGGGCTAGAGAGACCCAGTACTTC.

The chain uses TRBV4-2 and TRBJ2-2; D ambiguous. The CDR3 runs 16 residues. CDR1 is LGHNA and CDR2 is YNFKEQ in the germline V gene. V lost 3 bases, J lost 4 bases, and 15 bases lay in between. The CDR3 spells CASSQAGPSGTGELFF. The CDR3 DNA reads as TGTGCCAGCAGCCAGGCCGGGCCGTCGGGCACCGGGGAGCTGTTTTTT.

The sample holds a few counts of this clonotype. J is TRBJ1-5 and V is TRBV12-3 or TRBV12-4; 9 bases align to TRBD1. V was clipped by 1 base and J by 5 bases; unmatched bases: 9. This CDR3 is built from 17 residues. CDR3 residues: CASSLEVTGQGDQPQHF. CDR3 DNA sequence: TGTGCCAGCAGTTTAGAGGTTACGGGACAGGGCGATCAGCCCCAGCATTTT.

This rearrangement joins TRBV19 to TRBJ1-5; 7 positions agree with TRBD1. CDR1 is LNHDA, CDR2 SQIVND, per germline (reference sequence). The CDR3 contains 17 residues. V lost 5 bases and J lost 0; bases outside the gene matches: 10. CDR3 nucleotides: TGTGCCAGTAGTGCTGGGACAGCCCCTTATAGCAATCAGCCCCAGCATTTT. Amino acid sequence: CASSAGTAPYSNQPQHF.

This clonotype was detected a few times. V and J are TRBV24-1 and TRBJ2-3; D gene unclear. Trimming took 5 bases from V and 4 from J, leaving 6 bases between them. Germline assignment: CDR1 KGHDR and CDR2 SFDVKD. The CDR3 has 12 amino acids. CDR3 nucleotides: TGTGCCACCAGTGGGGGTGCAGATACGCAGTATTTT. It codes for CATSGGADTQYF.